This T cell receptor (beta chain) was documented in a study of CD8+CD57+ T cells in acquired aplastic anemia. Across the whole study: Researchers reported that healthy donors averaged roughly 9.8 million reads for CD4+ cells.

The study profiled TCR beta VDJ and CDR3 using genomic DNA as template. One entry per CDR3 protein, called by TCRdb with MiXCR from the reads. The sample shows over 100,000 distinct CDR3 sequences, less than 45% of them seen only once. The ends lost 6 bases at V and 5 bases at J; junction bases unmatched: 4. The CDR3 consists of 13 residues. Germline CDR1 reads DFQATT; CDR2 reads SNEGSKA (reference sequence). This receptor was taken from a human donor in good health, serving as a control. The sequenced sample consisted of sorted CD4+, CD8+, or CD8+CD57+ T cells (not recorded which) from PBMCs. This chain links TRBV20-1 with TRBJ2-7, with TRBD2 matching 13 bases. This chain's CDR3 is CSALLAGGHEQYF. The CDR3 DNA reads TGCAGTGCCCTACTAGCGGGGGGGCACGAGCAGTACTTC.